This T cell receptor beta chain was documented in a study of shared clonotypes between healthy human individuals. Points from the study as a whole: Against clonotypes common to all four donors, non-shared ones had lower generation probabilities.

Note on this clone: Its antigen is as yet unknown.

Libraries were prepared by immunoSEQ multiplex PCR; TCRdb keeps only in-frame clonotypes and omits some of them. Of 600,000 or so clones listed, 85% to 95% were seen once; the top ten hold over 0.1%. Germline-derived CDR1 and CDR2 are SGHAT and FQNNGV. V lost 1 base, J lost 5 bases, and 12 bases lay in between. CDR3 length: 15 residues. Naive CD8 populations comprised CD45RO-negative cells positively selected for CCR7, excluding terminally differentiated effector memory CD45RA+ cells. The chain is built from TRBV11-2 and TRBJ2-1; D gene unclear. The sample comprised naive CD8+ T cells sorted from blood. This clonotype was sampled from a woman in her twenties or thirties in good health. The CDR3 spells CASSLVLAAHNEQFF. For the CDR3, the DNA is TGTGCCAGCAGCTTAGTATTAGCCGCCCACAATGAGCAGTTCTTC.